This T cell receptor beta chain was sequenced for a study of T cells in Graves' hyperthyroidism and ophthalmopathy (dated by TCRdb to between 2018 and 2020). With regard to the full study: Peripheral blood was sampled at the time of initial diagnosis, prior to any treatment. The 100 discovery patients were randomly split 7:3 into training and test sets. To identify distinguishing TCR V-J signatures, a discovery cohort of about a hundred patients was used, comprising 43 with Graves' ophthalmopathy and 57 with stable Graves' hyperthyroidism. TCR Vbeta CDR3 sequencing of 120 to 150 peripheral blood samples (roughly 41 ophthalmopathy, roughly 72 hyperthyroidism and some 17 progressor patients) is reported in the paper. Thyroid tissue and blood T-cell repertoires from six or seven Graves' hyperthyroidism patients were also compared in the study. Whether ophthalmopathy could be predicted prospectively was tested in an independent validation cohort made up of fewer than 20 hyperthyroidism patients plus 17 patients who later progressed to ophthalmopathy. Once sampling was done, hyperthyroidism patients were given methimazole at a starting dose of 30 mg daily, whereas ophthalmopathy patients were given high-dose intravenous methylprednisolone.

Ophthalmopathy patients had moderately to severely active disease, with a Clinical Activity Score of 3 or more, a NOSPECS grade of 4 or more, and a disease duration of less than 3 months. Any patient with an uncontrolled infection, another autoimmune disease, pregnancy or lactation was excluded. Clinical symptoms, serum thyroxine and TRAb, thyroid ultrasound, and orbital computed tomography formed the basis for the diagnoses. Ficoll-Paque density gradient centrifugation was used to isolate PBMCs from about 10 ml of fresh peripheral blood. Trizol reagent was used to extract total RNA, and RNA quality was then checked on an Agilent 2100 Bioanalyzer. The full study reports these points: No statistical method was used to set the sample size in advance, and investigators knew the group allocation. A 13 V-J signature model separated ophthalmopathy from stable hyperthyroidism, with approximately 87% sensitivity and about 81% specificity in cross-validation and 80%/75% in testing. Blood samples also contained most of the expanded thyroid clonotypes (frequency above 0.001), which suggests that blood repertoires may reflect thyroid immune responses. In validation, progression to ophthalmopathy was predicted by the model with nearly 71% sensitivity and roughly 76% specificity, a median of roughly 6 months before onset.

The TCR beta CDR3 regions were amplified from RNA transcripts. The TCR CDR3 was subjected to a first round of RT-PCR using the HTBI primer set and the Qiagen OneStep RT-PCR kit. Libraries were constructed in a second round of multiplex PCR, after which size selection and purification were carried out. Paired-end sequencing of the libraries was performed with 100 bp reads on an Illumina HiSeq2000. The original pipeline was this. SOAPnuke was used to process the raw data, throwing out any read that contained adapters or uncalled bases, had a mean Phred below 15, or lacked an exact constant-primer or identifier match. High-quality paired reads were merged with COPE v1.2.5, and unique nucleotide sequences were defined as clonotypes. MiTCR v1.1 was used to align clonotypes to the IMGT TRBV, TRBD and TRBJ reference segments. Analysis was restricted to V-J combinations with a frequency above 0.0001, which covered roughly 99% of repertoires. The TCS score was defined as F50 (clonal expansion) divided by E x V (chaos), with BLOSUM62-based TCRdist calculated between CDR3 peptides within each V-J. Welch's t-statistics and random forest reduced around 510 V-J features to about 13, which were used in a naive Bayes classifier (R e1071). The public reads were reanalyzed by TCRdb: fastp trimming at Q25, MiXCR alignment, in-frame beta chains only. CDR3 protein sequences are deduplicated, and each keeps its most common genes and DNA. The V and J calls reflect TCRdb's pipeline rather than the authors' work. Counted in this sample were approximately 490,000 distinct CDR3 sequences; less than 25% of them appeared once. Jointly, the top ten make up around 50% of the sample.

This clonotype was recorded a few times. There is no known antigen for this receptor. There are no base qualities to consult, and no much larger clone falls within one base. Relative to germline, V is 7 bases shorter and J is 1 base shorter, with 11 bases between their ends. Including the terminal cysteine and phenylalanine, the CDR3 comprises 14 residues. This entry keeps only the CDR3 DNA: 42 bases, framed from base 1. Reading the germline V gene gives CDR1 MNHNS and CDR2 SASEGT. This sequence originates from a woman in her 70s with Graves' ophthalmopathy. The sample taken for sequencing was blood. The sequence links TRBV6-1 to TRBJ1-5; TRBD1 is a weak D gene call, 5 bases matching. CDR3 loop: CASIADTSNQPQHF. The nucleotide sequence reads TGTGCCAGCATCGCGGACACCAGCAATCAGCCCCAGCATTTT.